The text below deals with one TCR beta chain. This entry is derived from a study of radiation and T cells in renal cell carcinoma. Time point meaning: blood 4 weeks post-SBRT, at nephrectomy. Treatment of the sample: 15 Gy SBRT to primary tumor, nephrectomy 4 weeks later. Generated by immunoSEQ multiplex PCR, the TCRdb table keeps only in-frame clones and is missing some. The table lists tens of thousands of clones, approximately 80% of them singletons. The clonotype comes from a man aged 45 to 65 with renal cell carcinoma. Sequencing was performed on blood, taken from a patient whose treatment included radiotherapy and nephrectomy.

The CDR3 DNA follows: TGTGCCAGCGGTTTAAGCACAGATACGCAGTATTTT. This sequence encodes CASGLSTDTQYF. The chain is built from TRBV6-5 and TRBJ2-3; D is uncertain. The CDR3 consists of 12 residues. The ends were cut back, 8 bases at V and 0 bases at J, with 6 bases in the middle. Germline CDR1 and CDR2: MNHEY and SVGAGI.